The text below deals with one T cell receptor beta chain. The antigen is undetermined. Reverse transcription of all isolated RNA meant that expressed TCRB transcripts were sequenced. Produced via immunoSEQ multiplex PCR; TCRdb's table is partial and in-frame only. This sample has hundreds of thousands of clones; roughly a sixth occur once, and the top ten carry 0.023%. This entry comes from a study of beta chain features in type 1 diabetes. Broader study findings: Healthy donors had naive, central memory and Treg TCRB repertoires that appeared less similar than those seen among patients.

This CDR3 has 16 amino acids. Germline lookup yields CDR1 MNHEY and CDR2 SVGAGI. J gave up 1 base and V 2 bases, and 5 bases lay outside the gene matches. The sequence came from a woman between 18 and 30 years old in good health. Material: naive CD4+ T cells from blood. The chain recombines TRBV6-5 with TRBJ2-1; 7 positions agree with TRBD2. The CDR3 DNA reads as TGTGCCAGCAGTTACGACCTTAGCGGGTCCTACAATGAGCAGTTCTTC. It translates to CASSYDLSGSYNEQFF.